Sequencing of this T cell receptor beta chain was carried out in a study of blood T cell repertoires in COVID-19. The repertoire was sequenced with immunoSEQ multiplex PCR; TCRdb's copy has only in-frame clones and lacks some. The sample carries 85,000 to 130,000 clones, roughly 90% recorded once. Germline-derived CDR1 and CDR2 are MNHEY and SMNVEV (reference sequence). The CDR3 is 14 amino acids. V was trimmed by 4 bases and J by 3 bases, leaving 12 bases between them. The clonotype was recovered from a man in his sixties with acute or convalescent COVID-19. This rearrangement joins TRBV27 to TRBJ1-2; weak D call: TRBD1 (5 bases). Source material: peripheral blood. The CDR3 sequence: CASSSRDSYYGYTF. CDR3 nucleotides: TGTGCCAGCAGTTCTAGGGACTCGTACTATGGCTACACCTTC.